Listed below are T cell receptor beta chains from one sample, sequenced in a study of blood T cell repertoires in COVID-19. The assay was immunoSEQ multiplex PCR, and TCRdb's table has in-frame clones only and misses some. The table includes 250,000 or so clones, approximately 89% detected once. The specimen sequenced was PBMCs or T cells enriched from blood (not recorded which). These receptor sequences come from a young woman who had been exposed to COVID-19. Each CDR3 is given without its conserved first and last residue. D genes are given only for firm matches.

cdr3_aa: ASSVALGQGVQETQY; j_call: TRBJ2-5; d_call: TRBD1; v_call: TRBV9
cdr3_aa: ASSGQGASNEKLF; j_call: TRBJ1-4; d_call: TRBD1; v_call: TRBV5-1
cdr3_aa: ASSRDKAEHPIYGYT; j_call: TRBJ1-2; d_call: NA; v_call: TRBV14
cdr3_aa: ASSPRSINYGYT; j_call: TRBJ1-2; d_call: NA; v_call: TRBV9
cdr3_aa: ASSPIAGQETQY; j_call: TRBJ2-5; d_call: NA; v_call: TRBV18
cdr3_aa: ASRLGVRERKLF; j_call: TRBJ1-4; d_call: NA; v_call: TRBV12-2
cdr3_aa: ASRAAGASTDTQY; j_call: TRBJ2-3; d_call: TRBD2; v_call: TRBV19
cdr3_aa: ASLDIRRRVFGYT; j_call: TRBJ1-2; d_call: NA; v_call: TRBV6-5
cdr3_aa: ASSAWDRGGPGQNIQY; j_call: TRBJ2-4; d_call: TRBD1; v_call: TRBV25-1
cdr3_aa: ASSRRLANNEQF; j_call: TRBJ2-1; d_call: NA; v_call: TRBV9
cdr3_aa: ASSMGHKSSGNTIY; j_call: TRBJ1-3; d_call: NA; v_call: TRBV19
cdr3_aa: ASSTSGTQY; j_call: TRBJ2-5; d_call: NA; v_call: TRBV14
cdr3_aa: ASSLGLAEITDTQY; j_call: TRBJ2-3; d_call: TRBD2; v_call: TRBV7-2
cdr3_aa: ASTSGSGRYNEQF; j_call: TRBJ2-1; d_call: TRBD2; v_call: TRBV6-5
cdr3_aa: ATATGTEAF; j_call: TRBJ1-1; d_call: NA; v_call: TRBV3-1/TRBV3-2
cdr3_aa: ASSPGGSYEQY; j_call: TRBJ2-7; d_call: NA; v_call: TRBV27
cdr3_aa: ASSDGTAGYEQY; j_call: TRBJ2-7; d_call: TRBD1; v_call: TRBV6-1
cdr3_aa: ASSASPGWGDFYEQY; j_call: TRBJ2-7; d_call: NA; v_call: TRBV9
cdr3_aa: ASEGSLAGELF; j_call: TRBJ2-2; d_call: NA; v_call: TRBV6-5
cdr3_aa: ASSLDRGPYNEQF; j_call: TRBJ2-1; d_call: TRBD1; v_call: TRBV11-2
cdr3_aa: ASSLIRDTEAF; j_call: TRBJ1-1; d_call: NA; v_call: TRBV7-3
cdr3_aa: ATRSGRGDYEQY; j_call: TRBJ2-7; d_call: TRBD2; v_call: TRBV15
cdr3_aa: ASSGGLAATGELF; j_call: TRBJ2-2; d_call: TRBD2; v_call: TRBV7-9
cdr3_aa: ASSLQGQGAEEQY; j_call: TRBJ2-7; d_call: TRBD1; v_call: TRBV11-3
cdr3_aa: ASSPTGSGNTIY; j_call: TRBJ1-3; d_call: NA; v_call: TRBV3-1/TRBV3-2
cdr3_aa: ASSYGQHQETQY; j_call: TRBJ2-5; d_call: NA; v_call: TRBV6-5
cdr3_aa: ASSSGSSYEQY; j_call: TRBJ2-7; d_call: TRBD2; v_call: TRBV19
cdr3_aa: ASSIRPGGDQPQH; j_call: TRBJ1-5; d_call: NA; v_call: TRBV19
cdr3_aa: ASSRLTSGRGNEQF; j_call: TRBJ2-1; d_call: TRBD2; v_call: TRBV4-1
cdr3_aa: ASSQGGGRNTEAF; j_call: TRBJ1-1; d_call: NA; v_call: TRBV5-4
cdr3_aa: ASSEGRGLRTSGGNEQF; j_call: TRBJ2-1; d_call: TRBD2; v_call: TRBV2
cdr3_aa: ASSTDIQNTEAF; j_call: TRBJ1-1; d_call: NA; v_call: TRBV7-9
cdr3_aa: ASSRRWPRGTEAF; j_call: TRBJ1-1; d_call: NA; v_call: TRBV5-6
cdr3_aa: ASSVEREINEQY; j_call: TRBJ2-7; d_call: TRBD2; v_call: TRBV9
cdr3_aa: AWSDDRGGSYSTDTQY; j_call: TRBJ2-3; d_call: TRBD1; v_call: TRBV30
cdr3_aa: ASSLDWGGSSYEQY; j_call: TRBJ2-7; d_call: TRBD2; v_call: TRBV4-2
cdr3_aa: ASGRTSTDTQY; j_call: TRBJ2-3; d_call: NA; v_call: TRBV6-5